These 27 T cell receptor beta chains were all obtained from the same sample, sequenced in a study of tumor-infiltrating lymphocytes in primary liver carcinoma. Extraction of RNA together with DNA used 20-30 mg of unsorted bulk tissue. Reverse transcription of 450 to 500 ng total RNA with a constant-region primer produced TCR beta cDNA. It was through three nested multiplex PCR rounds of slightly modified ARM-PCR that TCR beta libraries arose. Investigators reported that the first two PCR rounds, at 10 cycles each, used TRBV1-TRBV30 forward primers with a C-beta reverse primer. A single record per CDR3 protein comes from TCRdb applying MiXCR to the multiplex PCR reads. The sample contains about 60,000 distinct CDR3 sequences, about 71% of which appear only once. The specimen was liver tumor tissue from sampling region 4. As to subset: tumor region T4, right-lateral pole. These receptors all stem from a man in his forties with primary liver carcinoma and hepatitis B virus infection.

On this clonotype itself: The final CDR3 position lacks the conserved phenylalanine or tryptophan, pointing to a likely read error. This chain joins TRBV28 and TRBJ2-6, with D unresolved. Trimming cost V 7 bases and J 1 base, with 11 bases left between them. Per the germline V gene, CDR1 is MDHEN and CDR2 is SYDVKM. The CDR3 is made up of 15 amino acids. The CDR3 coding sequence is TGTGCCAGCAAACCGAACTCGTCTGGGGCCAACGTCCTGACTCTC. Translating gives CASKPNSSGANVLTL.

Details on this clonotype: No conserved phenylalanine or tryptophan is present at the end of the CDR3, so a read error is the likely explanation. V and J are TRBV11-2 and TRBJ2-1; TRBD1 might be the D (5 bases). V dropped 6 bases and J dropped 8 bases, with 14 bases sitting between them. The germline gives CDR1 SGHAT, CDR2 FQNNGV. This CDR3 has 13 amino acids. The DNA for the CDR3 is TGTGCCAGCAGACCCACAGGTCGCGATGAGCAGTTCTTA. Translation: CASRPTGRDEQFL.

A single count supports this clonotype. Being one base from a much bigger clone, this may be a read error. The chain has TRBV29-1 and TRBJ2-4, with D hard to call. Germline V gene data show CDR1 as SQVTM and CDR2 as ANQGSEA. CDR3 length: 12 amino acids. The CDR3 spells CNVDDLKNIQYF. The DNA for the CDR3 is TGCAACGTTGATGACCTGAAAAACATTCAGTACTTC.

Many counts were recorded for this clonotype. The rearrangement uses TRBV6-5 and TRBJ2-5; tentative D call: TRBD2 (7 bases). The V gene lost 0 bases and the J gene lost 5 bases, with 22 bases spanning the gap. The CDR3 is made up of 18 amino acids. Germline CDR1 and CDR2: MNHEY and SVGAGI. Written as DNA, the CDR3 is TGTGCCAGCAGTTACTCGGGTATAAGCGGGACAACGCGTGAGACCCAGTACTTC. It is translated as CASSYSGISGTTRETQYF.

Remarks on this clonotype: Here the CDR3 omits its conserved ending phenylalanine or tryptophan, so a read error is the likely source. This chain connects TRBV10-3 to TRBJ2-7; 16 bases map to TRBD2. The junction had 20 bases not matched to a gene; V was cut back by 11 bases and J by 4 bases. Germline V CDR1 and CDR2: ENHRY, SYGVKD. The CDR3 length is 19 residues. The CDR3 loop is CALTKRSGLAGGFSYEQYI. The DNA for the CDR3 is TGTGCCCTCACCAAACGATCGGGACTAGCGGGAGGGTTCTCGTACGAGCAGTACATC.

Of note for this clonotype: A junction boundary mismatches the germline segment, possibly from a read error. The chain has TRBV5-1 and TRBJ2-7, with a tentative D call TRBD2 (5 bases). The CDR3 totals 15 residues. CDR1 is SGHRS, CDR2 YFSETQ, per germline. CDR3 sequence reads: CAISLGSSKGDEEYF. CDR3 sequence (DNA): TGCGCCATCAGCCTGGGATCTAGCAAAGGAGACGAGGAGTACTTC.

A note on this clonotype: Compared with germline, one end of the junction differs, possibly owing to a read error. The chain has TRBV4-3 and TRBJ2-2; D possibly corresponds to TRBD2 (6 bases). This CDR3 is 16 amino acids long. Germline V CDR1 and CDR2: LGHNA, YSLEER. The CDR3 nucleotides are TGCGCCAGCAGCCAATCACCTAACGGGCACACCGGGGGGCTGTTTTTT. Residues: CASSQSPNGHTGGLFF.

Notes on this clonotype: The junction departs from germline at one end; a sequencing error may be responsible. The J gene is TRBJ2-6, the V gene TRBV4-2; perhaps TRBD1 as D (5 bases). CDR1 and CDR2 from the germline V gene are LGHNA and YNFKEQ. The CDR3 is made up of 16 amino acids. The CDR3 protein is CTSSQDPVSGANILTF. The CDR3 DNA follows: TGTACCAGCAGCCAAGATCCGGTCTCTGGGGCCAACATCCTGACTTTC.

This clonotype was seen ten or more times. This sequence joins TRBV5-1 and TRBJ2-3; the match to TRBD1 covers 9 bases. Germline assignment: CDR1 SGHRS and CDR2 YFSETQ. V shed 4 bases and J 1 base; nucleotides not matched to a gene: 4. The CDR3 runs 15 residues. The CDR3 sequence: CASSRQGEGTDTQYF. Here the CDR3 DNA reads TGCGCCAGCAGCCGACAGGGGGAGGGCACAGATACGCAGTATTTT.

Points on this clonotype: The junction shows a germline mismatch at one end, possibly a read error. The rearrangement links TRBV29-1 to TRBJ2-3; 12 nucleotides align to TRBD2. Per the germline V gene, CDR1 is SQVTM and CDR2 is ANQGSEA. The CDR3 spans 14 residues. The CDR3: CRGLAGLGTDTKYF. The CDR3 DNA reads TGCAGAGGACTAGCGGGATTGGGCACAGATACGAAGTATTTT.

With respect to this clonotype: An end of the junction differs from the germline gene, which may be a read error. This chain links TRBV28 with TRBJ2-6; maybe TRBD1 (5 bases). The CDR3 length is 14 residues. Germline CDR1 reads MDHEN; CDR2 reads SYDVKM. The DNA of the CDR3 is TGTGCCAGTAGCTCCCCCGTTGGGGCCAACGTCCTGACCTTC. This encodes CASSSPVGANVLTF. Variable domain in full (rest from reference TRBV28 and TRBJ2-6): DVKVTQSSRYLVKRTGEKVFLECVQDMDHENMFWYRQDPGLGLRLIYFSYDVKMKEKGDIPEGYSVSREKKERFSLILESASTNQTSMYLCASSSPVGANVLTFGAGSRLTVL.

On this clonotype itself: The conserved phenylalanine or tryptophan normally closing the CDR3 is absent here, so this likely arose from a read error. The chain is built from TRBV28 and TRBJ2-2; TRBD2 matches at 13 bases. The CDR3 has 17 residues. Per germline, CDR1 MDHEN and CDR2 SYDVKM. Losses at the gene ends were 4 bases for V and 2 bases for J; bases not matched to a gene: 4. The CDR3 spells CASSSRLAGGNTGELFL. The CDR3 bases are TGTGCCAGCAGTTCCAGACTAGCGGGAGGTAACACCGGGGAGCTGTTTCTT.

This clonotype was seen a handful of times. J is TRBJ2-3 and V is TRBV6-2 or TRBV6-3; D possibly corresponds to TRBD2 (5 bases). Germline assignment: CDR1 MNHEY and CDR2 SVGEGT. This CDR3 region has 13 residues. Trimming stripped 4 bases from V and 11 bases from J, with 16 bases between. CDR3 bases: TGTGCCAGCAGTTCGGCACTAGTGAATATGCAGTATTTT. It yields the protein CASSSALVNMQYF.

This rearrangement joins TRBV7-9 to TRBJ2-2, with a tentative D call TRBD2 (5 bases). CDR1 is SEHNR, CDR2 FQNEAQ, per germline (reference sequence). V lost 6 bases, J lost 4 bases, and 18 bases lay in between. This CDR3 has 16 amino acids. CDR3 sequence reads: CASRTPRTSGTGELFF. The CDR3 nucleotides are TGTGCCAGCAGAACCCCCAGGACCAGCGGCACCGGGGAGCTGTTTTTT.

V usage is TRBV6-1 and J usage is TRBJ2-6, with a weak D call TRBD2 (7 bases). The CDR3 has 18 amino acids. Looked up from germline, CDR1 is MNHNS and CDR2 is SASEGT. V was trimmed by 2 bases and J by 12 bases, leaving 26 bases between them. The CDR3 bases are TGTGCCAGCAGTGAACGGGGGACGACTAGCTCTGGGGACATCGTCCTGACTTTC. This codes for CASSERGTTSSGDIVLTF.

Concerning this clonotype itself: Here the CDR3 omits its conserved ending phenylalanine or tryptophan, so a read error is the likely source. The chain links TRBV7-9 to TRBJ1-1, with D possibly matching TRBD1 (5 bases). With 5 bases removed from V and 11 bases from J, the gap between germline ends came to 18 bases. Germline V gene data show CDR1 as SEHNR and CDR2 as FQNEAQ (reference sequence). This CDR3 is built from 13 residues. DNA for the CDR3: TGTGCCAGCAGCCTCTGGGTCGGGGGGAAGGCTTTCTCT. Protein: CASSLWVGGKAFS.

This clonotype showed up just a few times. The genes are TRBV5-6 and TRBJ1-1, with a weak D call TRBD1 (5 bases). The CDR3 spans 15 residues. Trimming left V 4 bases short and J 10 bases short, with 23 bases between. CDR1 and CDR2 from the germline V gene are SGHDT and YYEEEE. CDR3 in amino acids: CASSASTAVGLSAFF. The CDR3 DNA reads TGTGCCAGCAGCGCCTCGACAGCCGTTGGTCTCTCAGCTTTCTTT.

Here the CDR3 reads CASSSQSDQHQHF. The CDR3 DNA reads as TGTGCCAGCAGCTCCCAGAGCGATCAGCATCAGCATTTT. The V call is TRBV11-2, the J call TRBJ1-5, with no clear D. V was clipped by 4 bases and J by 13 bases, with 17 bases between them. CDR3 length equals 13 residues. Germline assignment: CDR1 SGHAT and CDR2 FQNNGV.

The genes are TRBV10-3 and TRBJ1-2; D is possibly TRBD1 (5 bases). There are 14 residues in the CDR3. Germline CDR1 reads ENHRY; CDR2 reads SYGVKD. Trimming cost V 8 bases and J 8 bases, with 21 bases left between them. CDR3 bases: TGTGCCATCGGGAGGGGACCAACAGTGGTAGGCTACACCTTC. Protein: CAIGRGPTVVGYTF.

About this clonotype itself: Relative to the germline gene, one junction end is altered; a read error may explain this. The chain combines TRBV11-2 with TRBJ2-7; D gene unclear. The CDR3 runs to 14 residues. Germline loops: CDR1 SGHAT, CDR2 FQNNGV. The CDR3 is CTSSLTDGAYEQYF. For the CDR3, the DNA is TGTACCAGTAGCTTAACCGACGGAGCCTACGAGCAGTACTTC.

This clonotype was found once. A read error may account for a junction end that differs from germline. The V gene is TRBV11-2, the J gene TRBJ2-5; D is possibly TRBD2 (5 bases). This CDR3 has 18 amino acids. The germline CDR1 and CDR2 sequences are SGHAT and FQNNGV. CDR3 residues: CAGSLARLALRKRETQYF. The CDR3 DNA is TGTGCCGGCAGCTTAGCGAGGCTAGCCCTGAGAAAAAGAGAGACCCAGTACTTC.

This clonotype was counted at least ten times. The chain carries TRBV6-5 and TRBJ2-5; 7 positions agree with TRBD1. The length of the CDR3 is 14 residues. Trimming removed 6 bases from V and 3 bases from J; junction bases left unmatched: 7. Germline values: CDR1 MNHEY, CDR2 SVGAGI. CDR3 amino acids: CASSQQGWEETQYF. The CDR3 region has the DNA TGTGCCAGCAGCCAACAGGGGTGGGAAGAGACCCAGTACTTC.

Points on this clonotype: Compared with germline, one end of the junction differs, possibly owing to a read error. The chain has TRBV6-5 and TRBJ2-7; 9 positions agree with TRBD2. The CDR3 is 14 residues long. In germline, CDR1 is MNHEY, CDR2 SVGAGI. The CDR3 DNA reads TGCGCCAGCAGCTACTCTAGCGGGAATAGCGAGGAGTACTTC. As protein: CASSYSSGNSEEYF.

This clonotype has ten or more counts. The rearrangement joins TRBV6-5 to TRBJ1-3, with D unresolved. CDR3 length equals 18 residues. Trimming cost V 4 bases and J 7 bases, with 26 bases left between them. CDR1 MNHEY and CDR2 SVGAGI come from the germline V gene. DNA for the CDR3: TGTGCCAGCAGTTCCCGAACCGCTATGGGTCTCGGAGGGAACACCATATATTTT. Its translation is CASSSRTAMGLGGNTIYF.

A remark on this clonotype: Possible read error: a much larger clone is one base away. The rearrangement links TRBV5-4 to TRBJ2-2; D is uncertain. V lost 3 bases and J 2 bases, leaving 11 bases between the germline ends. Germline lookup yields CDR1 SGHNT and CDR2 YYREEE (reference sequence). The CDR3 runs to 15 residues. The CDR3, as DNA: TGTGCCAGCAGCTGGCACTACTTCAACACCGGGGAGCTGTTTTTT. Translation: CASSWHYFNTGELFF. The complete variable domain, with remaining parts taken from reference TRBV5-4 and TRBJ2-2, reads ETGVTQSPTHLIKTRGQQVTLRCSSQSGHNTVSWYQQALGQGPQFIFQYYREEENGRGNFPPRFSGLQFPNYSSELNVNALELDDSALYLCASSWHYFNTGELFFGEGSRLTVL.

Comment on this clonotype: Because the CDR3 is missing its conserved closing phenylalanine or tryptophan, this is likely a read error. The chain combines TRBV10-2 with TRBJ2-7; 9 bases match TRBD1. The CDR3 spans 14 residues. The V segment lost 7 bases and the J segment 9 bases; nucleotides outside the gene matches: 13. Per the germline V gene, CDR1 is WSHSY and CDR2 is SAAADI. CDR3 protein: CASTETGGGYRQYP. CDR3 DNA sequence: TGCGCCAGCACCGAGACAGGGGGAGGATACAGGCAGTACCCC.

On this clonotype: Given a much more abundant clone one base away, this may be a read error. V usage is TRBV6-2 or TRBV6-3 and J usage is TRBJ2-7; D possibly corresponds to TRBD2 (6 bases). Germline loops: CDR1 MNHEY, CDR2 SVGEGT. The CDR3 is 14 amino acids. V was clipped by 5 bases and J by 6 bases, with 17 bases between them. DNA for the CDR3: TGTGCCAGCAGTGGGGACTCAAGGGACTGCGAGCAGTACTTC. Protein: CASSGDSRDCEQYF.